This T cell receptor beta chain derives from a study of blood T cells in healthy people across ages. It was with a sample-barcoded 5' primer and a J-beta primer mix that a second PCR of roughly 7 to 12 cycles was run. TCRdb reprocessed the 5' RACE reads with MiXCR, giving one entry per CDR3 protein. The profile covers fewer than 900,000 distinct CDR3 sequences, with around 36% appearing a single time and 10% to 15% taken by the ten largest. Deletions cut 0 bases from V and 8 bases from J, with 16 bases between. CDR3 length: 15 amino acids. Germline V gene sequence: CDR1 SNHLY, CDR2 FYNNEI. The V gene is TRBV2, the J gene TRBJ1-1; D not resolved. Sequencing used blood. The receptor was isolated from a man between 18 and 29 years old in good health. The CDR3 bases are TGTGCCAGCAGTGAAGCGTTATGGAGTGGGTTGGAAGCTTTCTTT. Its translation is CASSEALWSGLEAFF.